The subject of this entry is one T cell receptor (beta chain). TCRdb's copy holds only in-frame clones and misses some; the assay was immunoSEQ multiplex PCR. The table has around 96,000 clones, 94% seen once. The data stem from a study of T cell changes during pregnancy in multiple sclerosis. The germline V gene encodes CDR1 SGHVS and CDR2 FNYEAQ. Trimming left V 5 bases short and J 2 bases short, with 9 bases between. This CDR3 region has 13 residues. This receptor was identified in a female donor in good health, enrolled as a control in a pregnancy study. V usage is TRBV7-6 and J usage is TRBJ1-1; D call uncertain. This sample comprised peripheral blood, obtained after pregnancy. The CDR3 protein is CASSPRHNTEAFF. The CDR3 DNA sequence: TGTGCCAGCAGCCCTCGACATAACACTGAAGCTTTCTTT.